Shown below are 19 T cell receptor beta chains from a single sample sequenced in a study of shared clonotypes between healthy human individuals. Assay: immunoSEQ multiplex PCR; the TCRdb copy retains only in-frame clones and omits some. Of 800,000 to 950,000 clones listed, 96% are singletons. Naive CD8 isolation took CD45RO-negative cells positively selected for CCR7 and excluded terminally differentiated effector memory CD45RA+ cells. Source material: naive CD8+ T cells sorted from blood. All receptors derive from a man aged 30 to 39 in good health.

The chain recombines TRBV7-8 with TRBJ2-7, with D perhaps TRBD2 (6 bases). The ends were cut back, 4 bases at V and 2 bases at J, with 18 bases in the middle. The CDR3 loop spans 16 amino acids. CDR1 is SGHVS, CDR2 FQNEAQ, per germline. CDR3 region: CASSSPQEGRAYEQYF. CDR3 coding DNA: TGTGCCAGCAGCTCCCCCCAGGAGGGACGGGCCTACGAGCAGTACTTC.

CDR3 sequence: CASSLRGSMGSYNEQFF. CDR3 nucleotides: TGCGCCAGCAGCTTGAGAGGATCCATGGGGTCCTACAATGAGCAGTTCTTC. The V and J genes are TRBV5-1 and TRBJ2-1, with unresolved D. The germline V gene encodes CDR1 SGHRS and CDR2 YFSETQ. CDR3 length: 17 amino acids. Trimming stripped 1 base from V and 1 base from J, with 15 bases between. Together with reference TRBV5-1 and TRBJ2-1, the CDR3 gives the full variable domain: KAGVTQTPRYLIKTRGQQVTLSCSPISGHRSVSWYQQTPGQGLQFLFEYFSETQRNKGNFPGRFSGRQFSNSRSEMNVSTLELGDSALYLCASSLRGSMGSYNEQFFGPGTRLTVL.

The V and J genes are TRBV27 and TRBJ2-7, with 11 nucleotides matching TRBD2. V gave up 6 bases and J gave up 2 bases; unmatched junction bases: 6. Germline V gene lookup returns CDR1 MNHEY and CDR2 SMNVEV (reference sequence). The CDR3 has 15 residues. The DNA of the CDR3 is TGTGCCAGCAGCCGTAGACTAGCGGGAACCTACGAGCAGTACTTC. Translation: CASSRRLAGTYEQYF.

J is TRBJ2-6 and V is TRBV18; D gene uncertain. The ends were cut back, 4 bases at V and 4 bases at J, with 8 bases in the middle. The germline CDR1 and CDR2 sequences are KGHSH and LQKENI. This CDR3 comprises 14 residues. CDR3 protein: CASSRGVGANVLTF. CDR3 DNA: TGTGCCAGCTCACGCGGTGTGGGGGCCAACGTCCTGACTTTC.

This chain connects TRBV7-9 to TRBJ1-1; a possible D gene is TRBD1 (5 bases). The CDR3 extends over 16 amino acids. From germline, CDR1 is SEHNR and CDR2 FQNEAQ (reference sequence). With 4 bases removed from V and 1 base from J, the gap between germline ends came to 16 bases. The CDR3 here is CASSSWGGGENTEAFF. The CDR3 coding sequence is TGTGCCAGCAGCTCATGGGGGGGAGGTGAGAACACTGAAGCTTTCTTT.

The chain links TRBV5-3 to TRBJ1-5; D is undetermined. TRBV5-3 is classed as an ORF, of uncertain function. This CDR3 has 14 residues. The V gene lost 4 bases and the J gene lost 0 bases, with 8 bases spanning the gap. The CDR3 spells CARSHRSSNQPQHF. The DNA for the CDR3 is TGTGCCAGAAGCCACCGAAGTAGCAATCAGCCCCAGCATTTT.

V is TRBV7-9 and J is TRBJ2-7; tentatively, D is TRBD2 (5 bases). The V end was cut by 1 base, the J end by 3 bases, with 7 bases between. The length of the CDR3 is 13 residues. Germline loops: CDR1 SEHNR, CDR2 FQNEAQ (reference sequence). This CDR3 reads CASSLGEHYEQYF. The DNA of the CDR3 is TGTGCCAGCAGCTTAGGGGAGCACTACGAGCAGTACTTC.

V gene TRBV23-1 combines with J gene TRBJ2-3; D call uncertain. TRBV23-1 is an ORF, and what it does is uncertain. Trimming took off 6 bases at V and 5 bases at J, with 9 bases between the two ends. The CDR3 extends over 12 amino acids. The chain's CDR3 is CASRTSRDTQYF. The DNA for the CDR3 is TGCGCCAGCAGGACGAGTCGAGATACGCAGTATTTT.

The table lists this clone with a count of one. The chain has TRBV2 and TRBJ2-3, with no clear D. Germline loops: CDR1 SNHLY, CDR2 FYNNEI. The CDR3 is 13 residues long. Deletions cut 6 bases from V and 2 bases from J, with 9 bases between. For the CDR3, the DNA is TGTGCCAGCAGAAAGGACCCCACAGATACGCAGTATTTT. This gives the protein CASRKDPTDTQYF.

This chain uses TRBV29-1 with TRBJ1-2; TRBD1 is a possible D gene (6 bases). V lost 4 bases to trimming and J lost 7 bases, with 10 bases between them. Germline-derived CDR1 and CDR2 are SQVTM and ANQGSEA. This CDR3 has 11 residues. In DNA form, the CDR3 reads TGCAGCGTTGGGCCAGGGGTTGGCTACACCTTC. This sequence encodes CSVGPGVGYTF. The whole variable domain, filled in from reference TRBV29-1 and TRBJ1-2, reads SAVISQKPSRDICQRGTSLTIQCQVDSQVTMMFWYRQQPGQSLTLIATANQGSEATYESGFVIDKFPISRPNLTFSTLTVSNMSPEDSSIYLCSVGPGVGYTFGSGTRLTVV.

The chain employs TRBV10-3 and TRBJ2-7, with D possibly TRBD2 on 6 matching bases. CDR3 length: 14 amino acids. Germline V gene lookup returns CDR1 ENHRY and CDR2 SYGVKD. Trimming left V 3 bases short and J 3 bases short, with 12 bases between. The CDR3 DNA is TGTGCCATCAGTGAAGCGGGCGGGAACTACGAGCAGTACTTC. The encoded protein is CAISEAGGNYEQYF.

The V and J genes are TRBV28 and TRBJ2-5, with TRBD2 identical over 16 bases. V was clipped by 3 bases and J by 5 bases; unmatched bases: 6. From germline, CDR1 is MDHEN and CDR2 SYDVKM. This CDR3 is built from 17 residues. CDR3 loop: CASSFTGTSGRGETQYF. The CDR3 DNA follows: TGTGCCAGCAGTTTTACCGGGACTAGCGGGAGGGGGGAGACCCAGTACTTC.

A note on this clone: Its ends do not fully match the called genes, so a read error is possible. CDR3 nucleotides: TGTGCCGCCGGACTTTCGGTCTCTTTT. Its translation is CAAGLSVSF. The V call is TRBV30, the J call TRBJ1-1, with unresolved D. This CDR3 has 9 amino acids. The V gene's germline CDR1 is GTSNPN and CDR2 SVGIG (reference sequence).

The chain is built from TRBV5-6 and TRBJ2-7; possible D gene TRBD1, 6 bases. V lost 2 bases and J 0 bases, leaving 9 bases between the germline ends. Germline CDR1 is SGHDT and CDR2 is YYEEEE. The CDR3 extends over 14 amino acids. CDR3 nucleotide sequence: TGTGCCAGCAGCTTCCGGGACACCTCCTACGAGCAGTACTTC. Translation gives CASSFRDTSYEQYF.

The chain joins TRBV7-6 to TRBJ2-3; unclear D gene. V dropped 5 bases and J dropped 2 bases, with 5 bases sitting between them. CDR3 length: 12 residues. Germline V gene sequence: CDR1 SGHVS, CDR2 FNYEAQ. CDR3 residues: CASSKTTDTQYF. The CDR3 DNA reads as TGTGCCAGCAGCAAAACCACAGATACGCAGTATTTT.

With respect to this clone: The sample holds other DNA sequences that translate to the same CDR3. The V call is TRBV27, the J call TRBJ2-7; D unresolved. CDR3 size: 13 residues. V lost 6 bases and J 0 bases, leaving 9 bases between the germline ends. CDR1 is MNHEY and CDR2 is SMNVEV in the germline V gene (reference sequence). CDR3 loop: CASSLTASYEQYF. Written as DNA, the CDR3 is TGTGCCAGCAGCCTGACTGCCTCCTACGAGCAGTACTTC.

The chain recombines TRBV27 with TRBJ2-1, with 8 bases matching TRBD2. V was clipped by 7 bases and J by 3 bases; unmatched bases: 5. This CDR3 is built from 14 residues. CDR1 and CDR2 (germline): MNHEY, SMNVEV (reference sequence). CDR3 sequence (DNA): TGTGCCAGCAAATTCAGCGGGAGCTACAATGAGCAGTTCTTC. This translates into CASKFSGSYNEQFF.

V usage is TRBV29-1 and J usage is TRBJ1-2; 7 bases align to TRBD1. J was trimmed by 3 bases and V by 0 bases; bases with no gene match: 7. The CDR3 extends over 15 amino acids. Germline V gene sequence: CDR1 SQVTM, CDR2 ANQGSEA. CDR3 bases: TGCAGCGTTGAAGAAGAGGAGGGGGCCTACTATGGCTACACCTTC. Amino acids: CSVEEEEGAYYGYTF.

J is TRBJ2-7 and V is TRBV27, with TRBD2 matching 14 bases. The V segment lost 4 bases and the J segment 0 bases; nucleotides outside the gene matches: 2. This CDR3 comprises 16 residues. Germline loops: CDR1 MNHEY, CDR2 SMNVEV (reference sequence). The CDR3 loop is CASSSGTSGSSYEQYF. Here the CDR3 DNA reads TGTGCCAGCAGTTCCGGGACTAGCGGGAGCTCCTACGAGCAGTACTTC.